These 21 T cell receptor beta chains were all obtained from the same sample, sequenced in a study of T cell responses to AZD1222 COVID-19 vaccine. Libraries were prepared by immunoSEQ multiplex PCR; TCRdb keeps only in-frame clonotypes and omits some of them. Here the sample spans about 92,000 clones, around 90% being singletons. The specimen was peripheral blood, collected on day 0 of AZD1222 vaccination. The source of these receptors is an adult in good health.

The CDR3, as DNA: TGTGCCTGGAATCTACGGACTGCCCACGGCTACACCTTC. It encodes CAWNLRTAHGYTF. The chain uses TRBV30 and TRBJ1-2, with D hard to call. This CDR3 has 13 amino acids. Trimming stripped 4 bases from V and 8 bases from J, with 17 bases between. Germline V CDR1 and CDR2: GTSNPN, SVGIG (reference sequence).

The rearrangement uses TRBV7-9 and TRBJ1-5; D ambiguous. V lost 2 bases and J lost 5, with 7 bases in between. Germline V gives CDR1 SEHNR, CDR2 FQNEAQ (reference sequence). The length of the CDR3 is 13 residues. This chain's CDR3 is CASSLNGDQPQHF. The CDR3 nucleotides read TGTGCCAGCAGCTTAAACGGTGATCAGCCCCAGCATTTT.

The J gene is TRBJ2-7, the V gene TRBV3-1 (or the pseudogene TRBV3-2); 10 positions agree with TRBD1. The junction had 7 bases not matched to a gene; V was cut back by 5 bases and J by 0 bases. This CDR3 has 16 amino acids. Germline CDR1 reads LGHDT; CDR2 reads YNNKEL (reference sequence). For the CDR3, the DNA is TGTGCCAGCAGCGACCCGGGACAGGGGAGCTCCTACGAGCAGTACTTC. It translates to CASSDPGQGSSYEQYF.

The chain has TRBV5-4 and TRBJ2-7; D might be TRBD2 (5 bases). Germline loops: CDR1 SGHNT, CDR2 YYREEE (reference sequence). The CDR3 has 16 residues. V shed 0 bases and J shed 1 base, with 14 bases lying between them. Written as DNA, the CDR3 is TGTGCCAGCAGCTTGGATTTGAGGGCCTCTTCCTACGAGCAGTACTTC. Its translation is CASSLDLRASSYEQYF.

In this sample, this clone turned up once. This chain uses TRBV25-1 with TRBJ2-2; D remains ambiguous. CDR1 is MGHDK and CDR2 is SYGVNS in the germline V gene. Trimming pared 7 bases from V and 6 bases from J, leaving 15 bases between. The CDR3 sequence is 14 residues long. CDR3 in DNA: TGTGCCAGCACCTCCCGGCTATCGGCCGGGGAGCTGTTTTTT. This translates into CASTSRLSAGELFF.

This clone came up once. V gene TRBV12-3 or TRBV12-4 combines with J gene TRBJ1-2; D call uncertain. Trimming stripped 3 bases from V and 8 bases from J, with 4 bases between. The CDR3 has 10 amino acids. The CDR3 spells CASSLRGYTF. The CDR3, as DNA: TGTGCCAGCAGTTTGCGGGGCTACACCTTC.

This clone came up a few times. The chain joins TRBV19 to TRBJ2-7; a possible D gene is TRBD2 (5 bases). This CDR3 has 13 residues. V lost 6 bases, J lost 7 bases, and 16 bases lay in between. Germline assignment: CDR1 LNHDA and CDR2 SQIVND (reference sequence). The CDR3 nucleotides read TGTGCCAGTAGCCCAGCGGCGATGGTGGAGCAGTACTTC. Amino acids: CASSPAAMVEQYF.

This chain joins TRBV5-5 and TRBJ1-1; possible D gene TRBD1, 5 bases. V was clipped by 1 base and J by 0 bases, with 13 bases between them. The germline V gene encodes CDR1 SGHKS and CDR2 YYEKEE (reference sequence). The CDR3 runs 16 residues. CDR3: CASSLSGAGMNTEAFF. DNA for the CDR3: TGTGCCAGCAGCTTGAGTGGGGCAGGGATGAACACTGAAGCTTTCTTT.

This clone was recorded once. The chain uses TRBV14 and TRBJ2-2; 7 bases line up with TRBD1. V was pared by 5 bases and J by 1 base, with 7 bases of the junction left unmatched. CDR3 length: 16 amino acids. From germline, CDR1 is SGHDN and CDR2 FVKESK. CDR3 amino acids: CASSSTGERNTGELFF. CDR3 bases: TGTGCCAGCAGCAGCACAGGGGAGCGGAACACCGGGGAGCTGTTTTTT.

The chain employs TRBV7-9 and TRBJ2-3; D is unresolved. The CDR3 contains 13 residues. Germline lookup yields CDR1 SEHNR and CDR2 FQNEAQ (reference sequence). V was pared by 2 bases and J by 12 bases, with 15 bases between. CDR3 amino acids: CASSLKPGSTQYF. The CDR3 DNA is TGTGCCAGCAGCTTAAAGCCTGGGTCTACCCAGTATTTT.

This CDR3 reads CAKGDRAYNEQFF. The CDR3 coding sequence is TGTGCCAAAGGGGACAGGGCCTACAATGAGCAGTTCTTC. The chain combines TRBV2 with TRBJ2-1; 9 bases align to TRBD1. Germline V gene data show CDR1 as SNHLY and CDR2 as FYNNEI. CDR3 length equals 13 residues. V gave up 10 bases and J gave up 2 bases; unmatched junction bases: 3. The full variable domain, with the rest looked up from reference TRBV2 and TRBJ2-1, is EPEVTQTPSHQVTQMGQEVILRCVPISNHLYFYWYRQILGQKVEFLVSFYNNEISEKSEIFDDQFSVERPDGSNFTLKIRSTKLEDSAMYFCAKGDRAYNEQFFGPGTRLTVL.

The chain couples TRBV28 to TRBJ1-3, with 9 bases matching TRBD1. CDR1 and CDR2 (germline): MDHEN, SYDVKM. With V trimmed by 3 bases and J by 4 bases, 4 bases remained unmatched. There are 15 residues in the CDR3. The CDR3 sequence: CASSLGQGIGNTIYF. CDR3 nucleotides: TGTGCCAGCAGTTTGGGACAGGGTATAGGAAACACCATATATTTT.

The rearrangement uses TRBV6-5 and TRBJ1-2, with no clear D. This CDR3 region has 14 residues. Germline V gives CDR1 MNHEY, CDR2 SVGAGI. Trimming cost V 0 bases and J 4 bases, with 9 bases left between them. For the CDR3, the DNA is TGTGCCAGCAGTTACTCGCAGGTCTCCTATGGCTACACCTTC. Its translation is CASSYSQVSYGYTF.

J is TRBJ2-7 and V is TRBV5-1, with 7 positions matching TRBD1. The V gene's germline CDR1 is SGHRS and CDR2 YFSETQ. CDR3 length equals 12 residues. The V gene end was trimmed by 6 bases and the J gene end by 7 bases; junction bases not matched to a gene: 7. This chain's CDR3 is CASTWDSREQYF. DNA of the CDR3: TGCGCCAGCACCTGGGACAGCAGGGAGCAGTACTTC.

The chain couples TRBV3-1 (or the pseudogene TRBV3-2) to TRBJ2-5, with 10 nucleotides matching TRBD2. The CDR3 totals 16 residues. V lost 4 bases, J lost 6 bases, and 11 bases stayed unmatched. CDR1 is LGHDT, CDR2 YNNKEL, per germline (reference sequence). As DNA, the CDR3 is TGTGCCAGCAGCCCCCGGGTAGCGGGAGGTGGAAAGACCCAGTACTTC. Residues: CASSPRVAGGGKTQYF.

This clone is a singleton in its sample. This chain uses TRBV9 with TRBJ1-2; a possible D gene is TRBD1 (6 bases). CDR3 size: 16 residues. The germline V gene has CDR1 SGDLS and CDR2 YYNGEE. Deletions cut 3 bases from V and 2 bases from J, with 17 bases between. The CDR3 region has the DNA TGTGCCAGCAGCGCCCCGTCCCGTGACAGGAACTATGGCTACACCTTC. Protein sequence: CASSAPSRDRNYGYTF.

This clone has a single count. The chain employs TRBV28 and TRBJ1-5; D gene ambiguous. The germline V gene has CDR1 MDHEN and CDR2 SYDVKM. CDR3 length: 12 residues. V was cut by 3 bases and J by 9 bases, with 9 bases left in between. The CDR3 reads CASSLADPPQHF. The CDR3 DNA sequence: TGTGCCAGCAGTTTGGCCGATCCGCCCCAGCATTTT.

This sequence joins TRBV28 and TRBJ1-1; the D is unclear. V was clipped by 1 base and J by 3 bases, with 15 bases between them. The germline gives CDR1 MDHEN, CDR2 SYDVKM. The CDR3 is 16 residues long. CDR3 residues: CASSLYVGIEDTEAFF. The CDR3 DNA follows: TGTGCCAGCAGTTTATATGTGGGGATAGAGGACACTGAAGCTTTCTTT.

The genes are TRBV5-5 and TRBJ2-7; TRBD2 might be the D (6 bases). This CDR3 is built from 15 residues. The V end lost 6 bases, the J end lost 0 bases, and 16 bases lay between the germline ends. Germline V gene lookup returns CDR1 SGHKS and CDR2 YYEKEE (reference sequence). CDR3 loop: CASTPDAGISYEQYF. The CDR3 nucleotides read TGTGCCAGCACCCCGGACGCGGGAATCTCCTACGAGCAGTACTTC.

The DNA for the CDR3 is TGTGCCAGCAGCTTAGGCGGAGTGGGGGGCCTGGGGAATTCACCCCTCCACTTT. Protein: CASSLGGVGGLGNSPLHF. This chain connects TRBV13 to TRBJ1-6; D is possibly TRBD1 (6 bases). The CDR3 is made up of 18 amino acids. The V gene's germline CDR1 is PRHDT and CDR2 FYEKMQ (reference sequence). Trimming took 0 bases from V and 7 from J, leaving 19 bases between them.

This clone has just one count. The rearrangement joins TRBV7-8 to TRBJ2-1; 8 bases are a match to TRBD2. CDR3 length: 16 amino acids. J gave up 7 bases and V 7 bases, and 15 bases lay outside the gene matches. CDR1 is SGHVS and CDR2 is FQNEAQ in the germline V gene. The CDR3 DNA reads TGTGCCAGCAATCCCAGTTACCGGGAGGGTGGTAATGAGCAGTTCTTC. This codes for CASNPSYREGGNEQFF. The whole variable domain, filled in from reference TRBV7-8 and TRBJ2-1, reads GAGVSQSPRYKVAKRGQDVALRCDPISGHVSLFWYQQALGQGPEFLTYFQNEAQLDKSGLPSDRFFAERPEGSVSTLKIQRTQQEDSAVYLCASNPSYREGGNEQFFGPGTRLTVL.